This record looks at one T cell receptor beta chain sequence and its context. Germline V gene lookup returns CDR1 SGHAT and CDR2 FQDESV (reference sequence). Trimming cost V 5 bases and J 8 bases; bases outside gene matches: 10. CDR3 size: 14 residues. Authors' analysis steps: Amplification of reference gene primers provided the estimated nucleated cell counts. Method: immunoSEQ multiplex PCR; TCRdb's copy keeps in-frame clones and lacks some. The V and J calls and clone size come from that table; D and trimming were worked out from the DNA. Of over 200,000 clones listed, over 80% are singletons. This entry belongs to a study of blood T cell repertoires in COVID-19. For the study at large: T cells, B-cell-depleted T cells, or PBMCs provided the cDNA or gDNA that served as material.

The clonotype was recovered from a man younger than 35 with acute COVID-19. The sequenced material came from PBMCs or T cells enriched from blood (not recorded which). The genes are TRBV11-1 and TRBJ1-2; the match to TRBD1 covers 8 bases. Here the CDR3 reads CASSPGTGGWGYTF. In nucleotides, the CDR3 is TGTGCCAGCAGCCCAGGGACAGGCGGTTGGGGCTACACCTTC.